This record covers a single T cell receptor beta chain. The entry originates in a study of blood T cell repertoires in COVID-19. Study details: Acute and convalescent COVID-19 samples came from the United States, Italy and Spain.

CDR1 and CDR2 from the germline V gene are SGHDT and YYEEEE. CDR3 size: 14 residues. Trimming cost V 4 bases and J 3 bases; bases outside gene matches: 5. Profiling relied on immunoSEQ multiplex PCR, and the TCRdb table lists in-frame clones only, not all of them. The sample has hundreds of thousands of clones, around 87% seen once. This TCR derives from a woman aged 60 to 75 with COVID-19, enrolled during active disease. The J gene is TRBJ1-1, the V gene TRBV5-6; TRBD1 matches at 8 bases. The sequencing sample was made of peripheral blood. The CDR3 DNA follows: TGTGCCAGCAGCCCACAGGGGGTCCACACTGAAGCTTTCTTT. Translating it yields CASSPQGVHTEAFF.